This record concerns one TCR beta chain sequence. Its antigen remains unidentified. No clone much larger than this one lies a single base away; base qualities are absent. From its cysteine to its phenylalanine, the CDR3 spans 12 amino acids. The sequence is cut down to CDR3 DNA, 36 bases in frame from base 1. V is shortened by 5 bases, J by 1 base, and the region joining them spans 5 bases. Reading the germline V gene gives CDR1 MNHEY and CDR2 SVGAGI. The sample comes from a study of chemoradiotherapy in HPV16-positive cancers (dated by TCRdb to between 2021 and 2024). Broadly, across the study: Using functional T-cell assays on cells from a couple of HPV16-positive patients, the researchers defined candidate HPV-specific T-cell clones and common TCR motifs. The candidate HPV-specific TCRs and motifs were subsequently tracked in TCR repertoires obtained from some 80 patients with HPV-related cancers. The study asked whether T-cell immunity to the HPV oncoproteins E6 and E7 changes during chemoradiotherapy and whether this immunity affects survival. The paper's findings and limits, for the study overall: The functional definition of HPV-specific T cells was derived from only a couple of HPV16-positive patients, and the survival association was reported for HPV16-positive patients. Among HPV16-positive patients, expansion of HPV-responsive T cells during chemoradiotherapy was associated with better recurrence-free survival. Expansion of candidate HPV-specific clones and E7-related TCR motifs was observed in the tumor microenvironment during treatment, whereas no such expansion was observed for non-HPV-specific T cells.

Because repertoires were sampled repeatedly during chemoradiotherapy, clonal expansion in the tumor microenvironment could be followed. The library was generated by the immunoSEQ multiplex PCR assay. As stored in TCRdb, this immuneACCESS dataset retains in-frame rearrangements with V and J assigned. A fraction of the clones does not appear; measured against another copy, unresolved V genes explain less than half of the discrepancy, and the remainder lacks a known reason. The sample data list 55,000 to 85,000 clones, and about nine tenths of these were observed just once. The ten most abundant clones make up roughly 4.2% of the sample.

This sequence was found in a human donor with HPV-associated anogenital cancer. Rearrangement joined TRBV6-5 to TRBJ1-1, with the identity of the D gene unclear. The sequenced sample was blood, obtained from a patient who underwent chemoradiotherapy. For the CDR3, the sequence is CASSRPNTEAFF. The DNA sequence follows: TGTGCCAGCAGTCGGCCGAACACTGAAGCTTTCTTT.